This is a list of T cell receptor beta chains from one sample in a study of blood T cell repertoires in COVID-19. Some clones are missing from TCRdb's copy, which holds only in-frame ones; the method was immunoSEQ multiplex PCR. In the table there are 150,000 to 200,000 clones, around nine tenths of which are singletons. Sequenced: peripheral blood. These receptors were collected from a man in his 70s with active or convalescent COVID-19. The CDR3 runs from the conserved cysteine through the conserved F or W. A D gene is named only where the DNA matches it firmly.

V gene	J gene	D gene	CDR3 protein	CDR3 DNA
TRBV29-1	TRBJ2-1	TRBD2	CSVGGLAGNEQFF	TGCAGCGTCGGGGGACTAGCGGGCAATGAGCAGTTCTTC
TRBV10-3	TRBJ2-1	TRBD2	CAISEYGGATAATRVDEQFF	TGTGCCATCAGTGAGTACGGGGGGGCGACGGCAGCTACTAGAGTCGATGAGCAGTTCTTC
TRBV3-1/TRBV3-2	TRBJ1-2	.	CASSQVEGGGGYGYTF	TGTGCCAGCAGCCAAGTGGAAGGGGGGGGCGGCTATGGCTACACCTTC
TRBV6-4	TRBJ2-3	TRBD2	CASSVRGDHTDTQYF	TGTGCCAGCAGTGTCCGGGGGGATCACACAGATACGCAGTATTTT
TRBV28	TRBJ1-5	.	CASSLQAGGGLISGQPQHF	TGTGCCAGCAGCCTCCAGGCAGGCGGCGGTCTTATTTCGGGGCAGCCCCAGCATTTT
TRBV7-2	TRBJ2-3	TRBD2	CASRKGVSGSRADTQYF	TGTGCCAGCAGGAAGGGGGTTAGCGGGAGTAGGGCAGATACGCAGTATTTT
TRBV7-6	TRBJ2-7	TRBD1	CASSLEVSGTGINEQYF	TGTGCCAGCAGCTTAGAGGTATCCGGGACAGGGATCAACGAGCAGTACTTC
TRBV19	TRBJ1-2	.	CASSHQVALYGYTF	TGTGCCAGTAGTCATCAGGTGGCCCTCTATGGCTACACCTTC
TRBV9	TRBJ1-6	.	CASSEGLGLSSPLHF	TGTGCCAGCAGCGAGGGTCTGGGACTTAGTTCACCCCTCCACTTT
TRBV28	TRBJ2-7	.	CASSLGPGYEQYF	TGTGCCAGCAGTTTGGGCCCTGGATACGAGCAGTACTTC
TRBV28	TRBJ2-1	.	CASSSPGTLGMNEQFF	TGTGCCAGCAGTTCTCCCGGGACATTAGGCATGAATGAGCAGTTCTTC
TRBV18	TRBJ2-2	.	CASSPQGNTGELFF	TGTGCCAGCTCACCCCAGGGGAACACCGGGGAGCTGTTTTTT
TRBV6-2/TRBV6-3	TRBJ2-2	TRBD1	CASSGDRPTGELFF	TGTGCCAGCAGTGGGGACAGACCCACCGGGGAGCTGTTTTTT
TRBV9	TRBJ1-6	TRBD1	CASSAGQGLSVVSPLHF	TGTGCCAGCAGCGCCGGACAGGGGCTGAGCGTGGTTTCACCCCTCCACTTT
TRBV5-4	TRBJ2-3	.	CASNLGGGQINTDTQYF	TGTGCCAGCAACTTGGGGGGGGGCCAGATCAACACAGATACGCAGTATTTT
TRBV9	TRBJ1-2	.	CASSVVSGYGYTF	TGTGCCAGCAGCGTAGTTTCCGGGTACGGCTACACCTTC
TRBV29-1	TRBJ1-1	TRBD1	CSVRTGPPASEAFF	TGCAGCGTACGGACAGGGCCGCCGGCCTCAGAAGCTTTCTTT
TRBV24-1	TRBJ2-2	TRBD2	CATSDPPGLAGVGGELFF	TGTGCCACCAGTGATCCTCCGGGACTAGCGGGAGTGGGCGGGGAGCTGTTTTTT
TRBV5-5	TRBJ2-5	TRBD1	CASSGKDRVGETQYF	TGTGCCAGCAGCGGGAAGGACAGGGTAGGAGAGACCCAGTACTTC
TRBV20-1	TRBJ2-6	TRBD2	CSASKLAGSSGANVLTF	TGCAGTGCTAGTAAACTAGCGGGGAGCTCTGGGGCCAACGTCCTGACTTTC
TRBV15	TRBJ1-6	TRBD1	CATKTGTAKGSLNSPLHF	TGTGCCACCAAAACCGGGACAGCAAAAGGGAGCCTAAATTCACCCCTCCACTTT
TRBV9	TRBJ2-2	TRBD1	CASSADRGFGELFF	TGTGCCAGCAGCGCCGACAGGGGGTTCGGGGAGCTGTTTTTT
TRBV4-3	TRBJ2-4	.	CASSPTYRVPLAKNIQYF	TGCGCCAGCAGCCCGACTTACAGGGTCCCTCTAGCCAAAAACATTCAGTACTTC
TRBV7-2	TRBJ2-1	TRBD2	CASGIGGAPGGQFF	TGTGCCAGCGGAATCGGGGGGGCCCCCGGGGGGCAGTTCTTC
TRBV19	TRBJ2-7	.	CASSMAPRGSYEQYF	TGTGCCAGTAGTATGGCCCCTCGGGGCTCCTACGAGCAGTACTTC
TRBV28	TRBJ2-5	TRBD1	CASMRTGVGTQYF	TGTGCCAGCATGAGGACAGGGGTAGGGACCCAGTACTTC
TRBV19	TRBJ1-5	TRBD1	CASRNRGPNQPQHF	TGTGCCAGTAGGAACAGGGGTCCCAATCAGCCCCAGCATTTT